The present T cell receptor beta chain was sequenced within a study of OX40 agonist ivuxolimab in advanced cancers. Points from the study as a whole: CD8+ T cells showed, on average, more clonal expansion than CD4+ cells.

Sequencing was performed with immunoSEQ multiplex PCR; in TCRdb, only in-frame clones are kept and a portion is missing. The sample consists of tens of thousands of clones, 88% of them appearing once. V shed 1 base and J shed 5 bases, with 9 bases lying between them. The CDR3 extends over 14 amino acids. Looked up from germline, CDR1 is LNHDA and CDR2 is SQIVND (reference sequence). As to this clone: As yet, its antigen is unknown.

The V and J genes are TRBV19 and TRBJ2-1; D perhaps matches TRBD2 (5 bases). This clonotype was sampled from an adult with an advanced solid tumor such as melanoma, head and neck, liver or kidney cancer. Sequenced material: CD4+ or CD8+ T cells sorted from blood, taken in a trial of the OX40 agonist ivuxolimab. In nucleotides, the CDR3 is TGTGCCAGTAGTATAGTGAGGGCTCACAATGAGCAGTTCTTC. This encodes CASSIVRAHNEQFF.